This entry lists 31 T cell receptor beta chains sequenced from one sample in a study of blood T cells in healthy people across ages. A second PCR, run for about 6 to 11 cycles, used a sample-barcoded 5' primer plus a J-beta primer mix. TCRdb called the 5' RACE reads again in MiXCR, with one record for every CDR3 protein. The sample has over a million distinct CDR3 sequences; 55% to 75% are singletons. The sequenced material came from blood. The receptors were gathered from a man younger than 35 in good health.

The chain has TRBV5-6 and TRBJ2-7, with D uncertain. The germline V and J ends were trimmed by 0 bases and 2 bases, with 15 bases remaining between them. CDR1 SGHDT and CDR2 YYEEEE come from the germline V gene. This CDR3 spans 16 amino acids. CDR3 region: CASSLAGSGIPYEQYF. The CDR3 DNA is TGTGCCAGCAGCTTGGCGGGCTCGGGCATTCCCTACGAGCAGTACTTC.

J is TRBJ2-5 and V is TRBV10-2, with 9 bases matching TRBD2. V shed 2 bases and J 0 bases; nucleotides not matched to a gene: 4. In germline, CDR1 is WSHSY, CDR2 SAAADI. The CDR3 loop spans 16 amino acids. CDR3 protein: CASSEVSSGNQETQYF. CDR3 bases: TGCGCCAGCAGTGAGGTTTCTAGCGGGAACCAAGAGACCCAGTACTTC.

The chain uses TRBV29-1 and TRBJ2-7; the D is unclear. V dropped 4 bases and J dropped 5 bases, with 12 bases sitting between them. In germline, CDR1 is SQVTM, CDR2 ANQGSEA. CDR3 length: 12 residues. The CDR3 reads CSVAELSNEQYF. CDR3 coding DNA: TGCAGCGTTGCGGAACTGTCCAACGAGCAGTACTTC.

This chain connects TRBV6-5 to TRBJ2-2; D gene ambiguous. V was cut by 0 bases and J by 4 bases, with 12 bases left in between. CDR3 length equals 16 residues. Germline V gene sequence: CDR1 MNHEY, CDR2 SVGAGI. The CDR3 DNA follows: TGTGCCAGCAGTTACTCGCTCAGTTTTTTCACCGGGGAGCTGTTTTTT. Residues: CASSYSLSFFTGELFF.

Remarks on this clonotype: The DNA is left out, because the CDR3 cannot be placed on it with certainty; the CDR3 is given as TCRdb lists it. The rearrangement joins TRBV27 to TRBJ1-2. The CDR3 region is 13 residues in length, termini included. Germline CDR1 is MNHEY and CDR2 is SMNVEV (reference sequence). The CDR3: CASSTSANYGYTF.

This clonotype turned up a few times. The V and J genes are TRBV10-3 and TRBJ2-5, with 10 positions matching TRBD1. The CDR3 extends over 14 amino acids. Germline-derived CDR1 and CDR2 are ENHRY and SYGVKD. The V gene end was trimmed by 8 bases and the J gene end by 1 base; junction bases not matched to a gene: 4. The CDR3 region has the DNA TGTGCCATCCGGGGACAGGGGATCCAAGAGACCCAGTACTTC. Its protein product is CAIRGQGIQETQYF.

This clonotype was seen many times. This chain links TRBV29-1 with TRBJ2-7; D remains ambiguous. CDR1 and CDR2 from the germline V gene are SQVTM and ANQGSEA. The CDR3 extends over 12 amino acids. The ends were cut back, 4 bases at V and 2 bases at J, with 9 bases in the middle. The CDR3 region is CSVVGRPYEQYF. The CDR3, as DNA: TGCAGCGTTGTGGGCAGACCCTACGAGCAGTACTTC.

CDR3 region: CSVVPSSSYEQYF. CDR3 sequence (DNA): TGCAGCGTTGTGCCCAGCAGCTCCTACGAGCAGTACTTC. J is TRBJ2-7 and V is TRBV29-1, with D unclear. CDR3 length equals 13 residues. Trimming removed 4 bases at V and 0 bases at J, with 10 bases between. Germline assignment: CDR1 SQVTM and CDR2 ANQGSEA.

This clonotype came up a few times. V gene TRBV10-1 combines with J gene TRBJ2-7, with D unclear. CDR3 length: 16 amino acids. V lost 0 bases and J lost 1, with 13 bases in between. Germline assignment: CDR1 WNHNN and CDR2 SYGVQD (reference sequence). DNA of the CDR3: TGCGCCAGCAGTGAGTCGGTGTCAGGTCGATCCTACGAGCAGTACTTC. This sequence encodes CASSESVSGRSYEQYF.

V usage is TRBV6-1 and J usage is TRBJ1-6; D not resolved. The germline gives CDR1 MNHNS, CDR2 SASEGT. The V gene lost 8 bases and the J gene lost 6 bases, with 23 bases spanning the gap. The length of the CDR3 is 17 residues. The CDR3 sequence is CASRRWEQLGSNSPLHF. CDR3 DNA sequence: TGTGCCAGCCGCCGGTGGGAGCAACTTGGGAGTAATTCACCCCTCCACTTT.

Written as DNA, the CDR3 is TGTGCCAGCAGTTACGCCTCGGGGGGACAGATACCCTACGAGCAGTACTTC. Translation gives CASSYASGGQIPYEQYF. This chain uses TRBV6-6 with TRBJ2-7; tentatively, D is TRBD1 or TRBD2 (7 bases each). Germline V gene lookup returns CDR1 MNHNY and CDR2 SVGAGI (reference sequence). The CDR3 runs 17 residues. V lost 2 bases and J 2 bases, leaving 19 bases between the germline ends.

In its sample, this clonotype was seen a few times. At one of its ends the junction is not consistent with the germline gene, which may arise from a read error. The chain carries TRBV29-1 and TRBJ2-7; D possibly corresponds to TRBD2 (5 bases). CDR3 length: 12 amino acids. Germline V gene data show CDR1 as SQVTM and CDR2 as ANQGSEA. CDR3 sequence reads: CSVASSSFEQYF. The CDR3 nucleotides read TGCAGCGTTGCTAGCTCCTCCTTCGAGCAGTACTTC.

The gene calls are TRBV7-2 and TRBJ2-3; TRBD2 agrees at 9 bases. J gave up 0 bases and V 2 bases, and 3 bases lay outside the gene matches. Germline CDR1 is SGHTA and CDR2 is FQGNSA. There are 16 residues in the CDR3. The CDR3 DNA reads TGTGCCAGCAGCTTAATAGCGGGGGCTAGCACAGATACGCAGTATTTT. Encoded protein: CASSLIAGASTDTQYF.

The rearrangement links TRBV5-1 to TRBJ2-7; D is perhaps TRBD1 or TRBD2 (5 bases each). The CDR3 runs 16 residues. Germline V gene lookup returns CDR1 SGHRS and CDR2 YFSETQ. Trimming removed 0 bases at V and 0 bases at J, with 13 bases between. CDR3: CASSLAFPGTSYEQYF. The CDR3 nucleotides read TGCGCCAGCAGCTTGGCCTTCCCGGGGACCTCCTACGAGCAGTACTTC.

This clonotype was counted between two and nine times. The genes are TRBV27 and TRBJ2-5, with D possibly matching TRBD2 (6 bases). Trimming took 5 bases from V and 2 from J, leaving 12 bases between them. The germline V gene has CDR1 MNHEY and CDR2 SMNVEV (reference sequence). The CDR3 has 14 amino acids. This CDR3 reads CASSVAAGQETQYF. CDR3 nucleotide sequence: TGTGCCAGCAGTGTAGCGGCGGGGCAAGAGACCCAGTACTTC.

The chain couples TRBV5-1 to TRBJ2-5; D not resolved. CDR3 length equals 14 residues. Germline V gene lookup returns CDR1 SGHRS and CDR2 YFSETQ. The V gene lost 0 bases and the J gene lost 3 bases, with 9 bases spanning the gap. This CDR3 is CASSLVNGEETQYF. CDR3 nucleotide sequence: TGCGCCAGCAGCTTGGTTAACGGAGAAGAGACCCAGTACTTC.

Regarding this clonotype: At one end, the junction sequence differs from germline, possibly due to a read error. The genes are TRBV7-8 and TRBJ2-7, with 7 bases that match TRBD1. From germline, CDR1 is SGHVS and CDR2 FQNEAQ. CDR3 size: 14 residues. The CDR3 here is CASSKTGNSFEQYF. CDR3 nucleotides: TGTGCCAGCAGTAAGACAGGGAACTCCTTCGAGCAGTACTTC.

This sequence joins TRBV7-2 and TRBJ2-5; a weak D match, TRBD2 (5 bases). The germline gives CDR1 SGHTA, CDR2 FQGNSA. The CDR3 loop spans 14 amino acids. V lost 5 bases and J lost 2, with 12 bases in between. CDR3: CASSMTIYQETQYF. The CDR3 DNA reads TGTGCCAGCAGCATGACTATCTATCAAGAGACCCAGTACTTC.

V and J are TRBV6-1 and TRBJ1-2, with TRBD1 matching 7 bases. Per germline, CDR1 MNHNS and CDR2 SASEGT. V lost 6 bases to trimming and J lost 5 bases; unmatched junction nucleotides: 9. The CDR3 contains 14 residues. The CDR3 loop reads CASSVTKQGYGYTF. Written as DNA, the CDR3 is TGTGCCAGCAGCGTTACGAAACAGGGGTATGGCTACACCTTC.

The chain is built from TRBV20-1 and TRBJ2-7; weak D call: TRBD2 (6 bases). CDR1 is DFQATT and CDR2 is SNEGSKA in the germline V gene (reference sequence). The CDR3 extends over 13 amino acids. V shed 6 bases and J shed 3 bases, with 15 bases lying between them. CDR3: CSAQVGSGYEQYF. The CDR3 DNA sequence: TGCAGTGCCCAAGTGGGTAGCGGCTACGAGCAGTACTTC.

The chain recombines TRBV7-8 with TRBJ2-7; D gene unclear. Germline V gene data show CDR1 as SGHVS and CDR2 as FQNEAQ. V dropped 2 bases and J dropped 3 bases, with 17 bases sitting between them. The CDR3 is 16 residues long. CDR3: CASSLSVRSAGYEQYF. The CDR3 region has the DNA TGTGCCAGCAGCTTAAGTGTCAGATCGGCAGGCTACGAGCAGTACTTC.

V gene TRBV5-1 combines with J gene TRBJ1-1, with TRBD1 as a possible D gene (5 bases). This CDR3 comprises 15 residues. Germline V gives CDR1 SGHRS, CDR2 YFSETQ. Between the trimmed V and J ends, which lost 3 bases and 4 bases, there was a span of 16 bases. The CDR3 is CASSWTQGFSTEAFF. The CDR3 DNA sequence: TGCGCCAGCAGCTGGACGCAGGGTTTCAGCACTGAAGCTTTCTTT.

The V call is TRBV6-5, the J call TRBJ2-2; the match to TRBD2 covers 9 bases. Germline CDR1 MNHEY, CDR2 SVGAGI. The CDR3 contains 15 residues. V lost 4 bases to trimming and J lost 5 bases; unmatched junction nucleotides: 5. CDR3 nucleotide sequence: TGTGCCAGCAGTTGGCTAGCGGGAAAGACCGGGGAGCTGTTTTTT. It encodes CASSWLAGKTGELFF.

The chain is built from TRBV28 and TRBJ1-4, with D uncertain. CDR1 is MDHEN and CDR2 is SYDVKM in the germline V gene. This CDR3 spans 16 amino acids. V was clipped by 2 bases and J by 2 bases, with 12 bases between them. The CDR3 is CASSLILRTTNEKLFF. In DNA form, the CDR3 reads TGTGCCAGCAGTTTAATTCTACGGACTACTAATGAAAAACTGTTTTTT.

The rearrangement links TRBV12-5 to TRBJ2-4; D gene uncertain. With the DNA end fitting TRBJ2-7 better, the J assignment may be wrong. Germline V gene data show CDR1 as LGHNT and CDR2 as FRNRAP. This CDR3 spans 14 amino acids. CDR3 loop: CASGVGGLLHEQYF. For the CDR3, the DNA is TGTGCTAGTGGTGTCGGTGGCTTGCTCCACGAGCAGTACTTC.

The count of this clonotype is one. The V call is TRBV12-3 or TRBV12-4, the J call TRBJ2-7; D is undetermined. This CDR3 has 12 residues. The V end lost 2 bases, the J end lost 5 bases, and 7 bases lay between the germline ends. The chain's CDR3 is CASSLRRHEQYF. The CDR3 nucleotides are TGTGCCAGCAGTTTAAGGCGCCACGAGCAGTACTTC.

The rearrangement links TRBV6-5 to TRBJ2-7; a possible D gene is TRBD1 (5 bases). The DNA matches TRBJ2-5 better at its end, which makes the J call doubtful. Looked up from germline, CDR1 is MNHEY and CDR2 is SVGAGI. This CDR3 contains 13 residues. The CDR3 here is CASSTQGGKTQYF. For the CDR3, the DNA is TGTGCCAGCAGCACTCAGGGTGGGAAGACCCAGTACTTC.

The CDR3 sequence is CASSYTTPRLAGSETQYF. The CDR3, as DNA: TGTGCCAGCAGTTACACCACTCCTCGACTAGCGGGCAGTGAGACCCAGTATTTT. The chain couples TRBV6-5 to TRBJ2-3; the match to TRBD2 covers 10 bases. Germline values: CDR1 MNHEY, CDR2 SVGAGI. CDR3 length: 18 amino acids. V shed 2 bases, J shed 12 bases, and the junction held 20 bases outside the gene matches.

Here the CDR3 reads CASSLAGDGTGELFF. CDR3 in DNA: TGTGCCAGCAGCTTAGCGGGAGATGGGACCGGGGAGCTGTTTTTT. This chain links TRBV5-5 with TRBJ2-2; 8 nucleotides agree with TRBD2. Germline V CDR1 and CDR2: SGHKS, YYEKEE (reference sequence). This CDR3 contains 15 residues. J lost 5 bases, V lost 2 bases, and 5 bases had no gene match.

This clonotype was observed a few times. The chain carries TRBV5-1 and TRBJ2-6; D gene uncertain. The V gene lost 6 bases and the J gene lost 0 bases, with 7 bases spanning the gap. CDR3 length equals 14 residues. Germline CDR1 reads SGHRS; CDR2 reads YFSETQ. The CDR3 sequence is CASKSSSGANVLTF. The CDR3 bases are TGCGCCAGCAAGTCAAGCTCTGGGGCCAACGTCCTGACTTTC. Together with reference TRBV5-1 and TRBJ2-6, the CDR3 gives the full variable domain: KAGVTQTPRYLIKTRGQQVTLSCSPISGHRSVSWYQQTPGQGLQFLFEYFSETQRNKGNFPGRFSGRQFSNSRSEMNVSTLELGDSALYLCASKSSSGANVLTFGAGSRLTVL.

The chain combines TRBV4-3 with TRBJ2-2; D gene uncertain. This CDR3 spans 16 amino acids. V dropped 0 bases and J dropped 6 bases, with 14 bases sitting between them. Germline CDR1 is LGHNA and CDR2 is YSLEER. The CDR3 sequence: CASSQEARSSAGELFF. The DNA for the CDR3 is TGCGCCAGCAGCCAAGAAGCGCGATCGAGCGCCGGGGAGCTGTTTTTT.